This paragraph reports one TCR beta chain. Possible read error: a much larger clone is one base away. This record comes from a study of molecular identifiers for immune sequencing clone quantification. The germline V gene has CDR1 KGHSH and CDR2 LQKENI. The CDR3 spans 14 residues. TCRdb used MiXCR to reprocess the PCR reads, holding one entry per CDR3 protein. The sample carries 600,000 to 650,000 distinct CDR3 sequences, about 20% recorded once. The rearrangement uses TRBV18 and TRBJ2-7; D unclear. The sequenced material came from naive CD8+ T cells from blood, with Jurkat cell RNA spiked in. Stated subset: FACS-sorted CD8+CD4-CCR7+CD45RA+ naive T cells. The receptor was isolated from a human donor in good health. Some libraries in this study had Jurkat cell RNA spiked in. This chain's CDR3 is CANSPEDDFYEQYF. CDR3 nucleotides: TGTGCCAACTCACCTGAGGATGATTTCTACGAGCAGTACTTC. Full variable domain (outside the CDR3, taken from reference TRBV18 and TRBJ2-7): NAGVMQNPRHLVRRRGQEARLRCSPMKGHSHVYWYRQLPEEGLKFMVYLQKENIIDESGMPKERFSAEFPKEGPSILRIQQVVRGDSAAYFCANSPEDDFYEQYFGPGTRLTVT.